This paragraph reports one TCR beta chain. Its antigen is still unknown. CDR1 and CDR2 from the germline V gene are SGHTA and FQGNSA. This CDR3 has 13 amino acids. Deletions cut 7 bases from V and 0 bases from J, with 7 bases between. Collection of ten milliliters of peripheral blood was performed for each donor. This sample is drawn from a study of blood T cells in healthy people across ages. Points from the study as a whole: Age brought a roughly linear fall in TCR beta diversity measured per million T cells. Observed TCR beta diversity showed a strong correlation with the percentage of naive T cells as measured by flow cytometry.

The use of a sample-barcoded 5' primer and a J-beta primer mix characterized a second PCR of roughly 6 to 11 cycles. Each cDNA molecule carried a tag from a template-switch adaptor that contained 12 random nucleotides. TCRdb independently ran MiXCR on the 5' RACE reads; one entry per CDR3 protein. The table shows hundreds of thousands of distinct CDR3 sequences, with around 50% occurring only once. The chain has TRBV7-2 and TRBJ1-3, with a tentative D call TRBD1 (5 bases). Sequencing input: blood. This clonotype originated in a woman of 80 years or more in good health. CDR3 nucleotide sequence: TGTGCCAGCACTCAGGGCTCTGGAAACACCATATATTTT. It encodes CASTQGSGNTIYF.